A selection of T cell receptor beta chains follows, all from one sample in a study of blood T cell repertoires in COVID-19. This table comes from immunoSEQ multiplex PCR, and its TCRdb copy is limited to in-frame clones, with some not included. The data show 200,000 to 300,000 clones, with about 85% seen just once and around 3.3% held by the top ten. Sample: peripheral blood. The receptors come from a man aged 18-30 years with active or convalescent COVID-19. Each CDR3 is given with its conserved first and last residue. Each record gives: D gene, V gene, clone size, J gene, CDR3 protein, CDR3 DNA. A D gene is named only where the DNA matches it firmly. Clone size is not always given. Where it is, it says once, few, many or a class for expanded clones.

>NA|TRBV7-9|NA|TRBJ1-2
CAILSYGYTF
TGTGCCATCCTTTCCTATGGCTACACCTTC
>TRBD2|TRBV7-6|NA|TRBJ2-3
CASSFLAGVGTDTQYF
TGTGCCAGCAGCTTTCTAGCGGGAGTTGGCACAGATACGCAGTATTTT
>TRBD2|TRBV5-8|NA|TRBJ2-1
CASSLRGGNYNEQFF
TGTGCCAGCAGCTTACGGGGGGGTAACTACAATGAGCAGTTCTTC
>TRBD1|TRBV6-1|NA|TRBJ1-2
CASSEEEDRPAYGYTF
TGTGCCAGCAGTGAAGAGGAGGACAGGCCAGCCTATGGCTACACCTTC
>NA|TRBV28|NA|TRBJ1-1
CASNADRPNTEAFF
TGTGCCAGCAACGCCGACAGGCCGAACACTGAAGCTTTCTTT
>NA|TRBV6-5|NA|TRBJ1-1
CASIRPGLRNTEAFF
TGTGCCAGCATCAGACCGGGACTCCGGAACACTGAAGCTTTCTTT
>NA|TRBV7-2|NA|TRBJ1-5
CASSTGFTNQPQHF
TGTGCCAGCAGTACAGGGTTTACCAATCAGCCCCAGCATTTT
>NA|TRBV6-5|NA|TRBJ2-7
CASSRDQIWYF
TGTGCCAGCAGTCGCGATCAAATCTGGTACTTC
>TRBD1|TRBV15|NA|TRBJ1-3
CATSRVIGQGNSGNTIYF
TGTGCCACCAGCAGAGTCATTGGACAGGGAAACTCTGGAAACACCATATATTTT
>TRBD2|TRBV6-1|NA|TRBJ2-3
CASSENGRGGADTQYF
TGTGCCAGCAGTGAGAACGGGCGGGGGGGAGCAGATACGCAGTATTTT
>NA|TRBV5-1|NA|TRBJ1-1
CASRVSGTPNTEAFF
TGCGCCAGCAGGGTATCAGGGACACCGAACACTGAAGCTTTCTTT
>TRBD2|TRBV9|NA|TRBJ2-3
CASSVVGAGVPDTQYF
TGTGCCAGCAGCGTAGTTGGCGCGGGAGTACCAGATACGCAGTATTTT
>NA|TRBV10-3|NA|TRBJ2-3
CAISDRGGTDTQYF
TGTGCCATCAGTGACCGGGGAGGCACAGATACGCAGTATTTT
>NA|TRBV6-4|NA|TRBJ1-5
CATAPNQPQHF
TGTGCCACCGCGCCCAATCAGCCCCAGCATTTT
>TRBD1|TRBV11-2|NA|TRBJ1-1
CASSWKQGFEAFF
TGTGCCAGCAGCTGGAAACAGGGGTTCGAAGCTTTCTTT
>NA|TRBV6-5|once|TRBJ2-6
CASSYIDIAGANVLTF
TGTGCCAGCAGTTACATCGATATAGCAGGGGCCAACGTCCTGACTTTC
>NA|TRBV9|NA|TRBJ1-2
CASSRPAGARGYTF
TGTGCCAGCAGTCGGCCGGCGGGGGCGCGCGGCTACACCTTC
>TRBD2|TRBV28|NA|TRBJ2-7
CASSRLAGVGEQYF
TGTGCCAGCAGCCGGCTAGCGGGAGTGGGTGAGCAGTACTTC
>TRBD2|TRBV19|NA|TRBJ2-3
CASSIGGGTQYF
TGTGCCAGTAGTATAGGGGGGGGTACGCAGTATTTT
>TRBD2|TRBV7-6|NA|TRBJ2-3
CASSLEAGGRSDTQYF
TGTGCCAGCAGCTTAGAGGCGGGGGGGCGGTCAGATACGCAGTATTTT